This record covers a single T cell receptor beta chain. The data belong to a study of siplizumab effects on memory and regulatory T cells. This table comes from immunoSEQ multiplex PCR, and its TCRdb copy is limited to in-frame clones, with some not included. The data show 75,000 to 100,000 clones, 85% to 95% seen once. The clonotype was recovered from a human donor in good health. The sample was non-Treg CD4+ T cells sorted from blood.

CDR3 coding DNA: TGTGCCAGCAGCTTAGACCGTTCCTACGAGCAGTACTTC. Its protein product is CASSLDRSYEQYF. The V call is TRBV7-9, the J call TRBJ2-7; D not certain. Trimming cost V 1 base and J 1 base, with 5 bases left between them. CDR3 length: 13 residues. Per the germline V gene, CDR1 is SEHNR and CDR2 is FQNEAQ (reference sequence).